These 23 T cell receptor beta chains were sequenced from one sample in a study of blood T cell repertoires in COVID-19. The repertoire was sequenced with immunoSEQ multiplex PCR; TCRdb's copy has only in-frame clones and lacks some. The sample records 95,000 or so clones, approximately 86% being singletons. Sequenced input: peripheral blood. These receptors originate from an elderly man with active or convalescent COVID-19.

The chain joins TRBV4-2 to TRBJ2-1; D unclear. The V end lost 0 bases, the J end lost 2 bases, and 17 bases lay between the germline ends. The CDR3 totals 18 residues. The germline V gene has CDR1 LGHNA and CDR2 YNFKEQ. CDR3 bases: TGTGCCAGCAGCCAAGACTCTCCCTTGACTCGTCCCTACAATGAGCAGTTCTTC. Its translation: CASSQDSPLTRPYNEQFF.

CDR3 bases: TGTGCCAGCAGCGTAGTGGCAGCGTCTAACTCCTACAATGAGCAGTTCTTC. It specifies CASSVVAASNSYNEQFF. The rearrangement uses TRBV9 and TRBJ2-1, with no clear D. This CDR3 spans 17 amino acids. The germline CDR1 and CDR2 sequences are SGDLS and YYNGEE. The germline V and J ends were trimmed by 0 bases and 0 bases, with 13 bases remaining between them.

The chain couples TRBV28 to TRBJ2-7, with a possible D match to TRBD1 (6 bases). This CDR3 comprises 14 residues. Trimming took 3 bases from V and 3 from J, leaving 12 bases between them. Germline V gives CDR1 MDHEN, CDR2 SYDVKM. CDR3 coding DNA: TGTGCCAGCAGTTTGGGGACATCGATCTACGAGCAGTACTTC. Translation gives CASSLGTSIYEQYF. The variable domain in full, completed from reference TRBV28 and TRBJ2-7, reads DVKVTQSSRYLVKRTGEKVFLECVQDMDHENMFWYRQDPGLGLRLIYFSYDVKMKEKGDIPEGYSVSREKKERFSLILESASTNQTSMYLCASSLGTSIYEQYFGPGTRLTVT.

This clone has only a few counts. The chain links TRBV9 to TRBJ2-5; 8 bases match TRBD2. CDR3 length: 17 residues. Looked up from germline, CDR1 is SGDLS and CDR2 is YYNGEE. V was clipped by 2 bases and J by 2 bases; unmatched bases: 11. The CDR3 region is CASSVAPGLGKQETQYF. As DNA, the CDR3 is TGTGCCAGCAGCGTCGCCCCGGGACTAGGGAAACAAGAGACCCAGTACTTC.

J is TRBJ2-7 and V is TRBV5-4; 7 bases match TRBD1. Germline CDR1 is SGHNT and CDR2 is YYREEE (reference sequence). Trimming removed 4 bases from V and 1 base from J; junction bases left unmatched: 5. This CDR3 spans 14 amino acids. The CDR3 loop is CASSPTGVSYEQYF. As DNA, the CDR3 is TGTGCCAGCAGCCCTACAGGGGTTTCCTACGAGCAGTACTTC.

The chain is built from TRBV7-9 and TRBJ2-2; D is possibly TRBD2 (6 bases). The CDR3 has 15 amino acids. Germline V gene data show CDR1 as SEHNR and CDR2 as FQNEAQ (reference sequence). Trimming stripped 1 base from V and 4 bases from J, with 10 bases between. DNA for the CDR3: TGTGCCAGCAGCTTAGGAGGCGGGACCACCGGGGAGCTGTTTTTT. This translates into CASSLGGGTTGELFF.

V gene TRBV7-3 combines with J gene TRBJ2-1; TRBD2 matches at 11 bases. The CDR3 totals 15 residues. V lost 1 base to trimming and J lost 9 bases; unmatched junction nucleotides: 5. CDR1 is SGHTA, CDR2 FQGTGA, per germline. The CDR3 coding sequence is TGTGCCAGCAGCTTAAGTCGACTAGCGGGAAGTGAGCAGTTCTTC. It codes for CASSLSRLAGSEQFF. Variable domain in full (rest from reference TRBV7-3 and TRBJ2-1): GAGVSQTPSNKVTEKGKYVELRCDPISGHTALYWYRQSLGQGPEFLIYFQGTGAADDSGLPNDRFFAVRPEGSVSTLKIQRTERGDSAVYLCASSLSRLAGSEQFFGPGTRLTVL.

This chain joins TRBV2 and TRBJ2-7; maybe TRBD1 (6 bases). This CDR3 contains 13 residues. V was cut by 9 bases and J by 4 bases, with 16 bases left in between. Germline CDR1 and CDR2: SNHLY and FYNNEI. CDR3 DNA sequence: TGTGCCAGTGCGCGGACAGAAAAGTACGAGCAGTACTTC. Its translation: CASARTEKYEQYF.

The CDR3 DNA follows: TGTGCCATCAGTGGAGGGACTAGCGGGGCCTCCTCCTACAATGAGCAGTTCTTC. This gives the protein CAISGGTSGASSYNEQFF. V usage is TRBV10-3 and J usage is TRBJ2-1; the match to TRBD2 covers 13 bases. The V gene end was trimmed by 4 bases and the J gene end by 0 bases; junction bases not matched to a gene: 6. Germline CDR1 ENHRY, CDR2 SYGVKD. This CDR3 is 18 amino acids long.

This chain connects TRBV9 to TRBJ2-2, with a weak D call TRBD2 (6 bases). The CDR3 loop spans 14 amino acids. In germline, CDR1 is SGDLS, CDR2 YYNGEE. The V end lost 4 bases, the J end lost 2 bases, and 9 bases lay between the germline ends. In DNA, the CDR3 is TGTGCCAGCAGCCGGGACTTCAACACCGGGGAGCTGTTTTTT. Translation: CASSRDFNTGELFF.

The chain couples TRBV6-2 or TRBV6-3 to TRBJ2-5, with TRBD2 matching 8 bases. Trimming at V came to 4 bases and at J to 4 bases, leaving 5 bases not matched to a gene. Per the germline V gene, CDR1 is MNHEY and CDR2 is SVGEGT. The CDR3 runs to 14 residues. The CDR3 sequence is CASSSPGGVETQYF. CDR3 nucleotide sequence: TGTGCCAGCAGTTCCCCCGGGGGGGTAGAGACCCAGTACTTC.

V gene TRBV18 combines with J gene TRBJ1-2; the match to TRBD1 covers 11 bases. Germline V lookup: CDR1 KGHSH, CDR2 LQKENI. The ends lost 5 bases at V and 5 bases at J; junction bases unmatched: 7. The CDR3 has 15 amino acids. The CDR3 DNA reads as TGTGCCAGCTCATCAACCGGGACAGGGGGATATGGCTACACCTTC. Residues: CASSSTGTGGYGYTF. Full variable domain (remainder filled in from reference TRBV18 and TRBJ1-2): NAGVMQNPRHLVRRRGQEARLRCSPMKGHSHVYWYRQLPEEGLKFMVYLQKENIIDESGMPKERFSAEFPKEGPSILRIQQVVRGDSAAYFCASSSTGTGGYGYTFGSGTRLTVV.

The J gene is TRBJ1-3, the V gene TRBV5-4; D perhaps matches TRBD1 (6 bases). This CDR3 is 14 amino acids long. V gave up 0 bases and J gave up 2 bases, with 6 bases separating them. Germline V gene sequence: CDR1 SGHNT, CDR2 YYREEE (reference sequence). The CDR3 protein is CASSLGQAGNTIYF. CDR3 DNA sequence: TGTGCCAGCAGCTTGGGACAGGCTGGAAACACCATATATTTT.

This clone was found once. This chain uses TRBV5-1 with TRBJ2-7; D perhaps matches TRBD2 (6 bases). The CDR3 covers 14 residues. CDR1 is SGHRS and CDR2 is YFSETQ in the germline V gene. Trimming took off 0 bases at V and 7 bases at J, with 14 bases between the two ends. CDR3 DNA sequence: TGCGCCAGCAGCTTGGATCCGGGAGTCATGGAGCAGTACTTC. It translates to CASSLDPGVMEQYF. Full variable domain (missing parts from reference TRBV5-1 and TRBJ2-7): KAGVTQTPRYLIKTRGQQVTLSCSPISGHRSVSWYQQTPGQGLQFLFEYFSETQRNKGNFPGRFSGRQFSNSRSEMNVSTLELGDSALYLCASSLDPGVMEQYFGPGTRLTVT.

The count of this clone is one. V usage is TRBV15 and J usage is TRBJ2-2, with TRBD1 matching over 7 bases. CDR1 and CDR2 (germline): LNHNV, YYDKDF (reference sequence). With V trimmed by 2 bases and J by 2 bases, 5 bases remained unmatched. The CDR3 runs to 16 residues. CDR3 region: CATSRQPGGNTGELFF. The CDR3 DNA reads TGTGCCACCAGCAGACAACCAGGGGGTAACACCGGGGAGCTGTTTTTT.

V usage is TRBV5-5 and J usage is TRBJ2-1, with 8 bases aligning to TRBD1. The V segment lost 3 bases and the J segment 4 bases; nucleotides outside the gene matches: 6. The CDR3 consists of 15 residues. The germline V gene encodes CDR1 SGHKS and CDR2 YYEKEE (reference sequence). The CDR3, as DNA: TGTGCCAGCAGCTGGGGGACAGGAGGATACAATGAGCAGTTCTTC. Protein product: CASSWGTGGYNEQFF.

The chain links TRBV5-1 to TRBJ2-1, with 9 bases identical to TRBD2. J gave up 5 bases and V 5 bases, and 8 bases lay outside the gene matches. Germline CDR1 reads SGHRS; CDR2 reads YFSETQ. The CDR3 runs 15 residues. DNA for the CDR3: TGCGCCAGCAGTCTCGGGACTAGCACAAACAATGAGCAGTTCTTC. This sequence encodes CASSLGTSTNNEQFF.

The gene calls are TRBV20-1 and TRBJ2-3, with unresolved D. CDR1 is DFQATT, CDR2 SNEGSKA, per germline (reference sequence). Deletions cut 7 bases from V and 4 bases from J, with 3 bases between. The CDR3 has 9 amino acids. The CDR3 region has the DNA TGCAGTGACTCAGATACGCAGTATTTT. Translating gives CSDSDTQYF.

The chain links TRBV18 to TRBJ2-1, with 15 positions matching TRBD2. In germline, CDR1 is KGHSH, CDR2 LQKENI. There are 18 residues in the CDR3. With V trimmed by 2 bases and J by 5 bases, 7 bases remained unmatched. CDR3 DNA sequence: TGTGCCAGCTCACCATTCGGGACTAGCGGGAGGAAGGACAATGAGCAGTTCTTC. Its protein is CASSPFGTSGRKDNEQFF.

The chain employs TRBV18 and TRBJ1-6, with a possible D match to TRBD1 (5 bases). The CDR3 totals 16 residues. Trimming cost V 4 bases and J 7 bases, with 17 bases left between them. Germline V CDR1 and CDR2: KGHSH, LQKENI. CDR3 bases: TGTGCCAGCTCACAGAGCGCGTGGGCAGGGAATTCACCCCTCCACTTT. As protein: CASSQSAWAGNSPLHF. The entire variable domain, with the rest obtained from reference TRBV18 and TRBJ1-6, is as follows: NAGVMQNPRHLVRRRGQEARLRCSPMKGHSHVYWYRQLPEEGLKFMVYLQKENIIDESGMPKERFSAEFPKEGPSILRIQQVVRGDSAAYFCASSQSAWAGNSPLHFGNGTRLTVT.

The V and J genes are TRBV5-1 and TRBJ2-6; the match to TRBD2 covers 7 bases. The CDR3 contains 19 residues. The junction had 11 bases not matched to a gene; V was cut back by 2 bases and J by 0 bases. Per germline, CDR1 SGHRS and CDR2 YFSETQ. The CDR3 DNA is TGCGCCAGCAGCTTACGACCTAGCGGAGAAATCTCTGGGGCCAACGTCCTGACTTTC. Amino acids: CASSLRPSGEISGANVLTF. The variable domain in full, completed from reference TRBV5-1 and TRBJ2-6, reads KAGVTQTPRYLIKTRGQQVTLSCSPISGHRSVSWYQQTPGQGLQFLFEYFSETQRNKGNFPGRFSGRQFSNSRSEMNVSTLELGDSALYLCASSLRPSGEISGANVLTFGAGSRLTVL.

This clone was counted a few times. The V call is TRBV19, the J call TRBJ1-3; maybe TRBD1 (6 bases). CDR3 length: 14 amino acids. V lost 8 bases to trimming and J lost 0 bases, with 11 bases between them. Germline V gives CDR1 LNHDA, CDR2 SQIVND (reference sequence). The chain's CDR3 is CASFQGSSGNTIYF. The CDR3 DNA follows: TGTGCCAGTTTCCAGGGGAGCTCTGGAAACACCATATATTTT.

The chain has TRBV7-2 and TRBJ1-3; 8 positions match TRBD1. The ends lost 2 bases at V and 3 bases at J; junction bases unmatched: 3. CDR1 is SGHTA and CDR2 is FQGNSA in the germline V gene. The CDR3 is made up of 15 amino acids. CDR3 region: CASSLTGGGGNTIYF. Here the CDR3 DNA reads TGTGCCAGCAGCTTAACAGGGGGAGGTGGAAACACCATATATTTT.